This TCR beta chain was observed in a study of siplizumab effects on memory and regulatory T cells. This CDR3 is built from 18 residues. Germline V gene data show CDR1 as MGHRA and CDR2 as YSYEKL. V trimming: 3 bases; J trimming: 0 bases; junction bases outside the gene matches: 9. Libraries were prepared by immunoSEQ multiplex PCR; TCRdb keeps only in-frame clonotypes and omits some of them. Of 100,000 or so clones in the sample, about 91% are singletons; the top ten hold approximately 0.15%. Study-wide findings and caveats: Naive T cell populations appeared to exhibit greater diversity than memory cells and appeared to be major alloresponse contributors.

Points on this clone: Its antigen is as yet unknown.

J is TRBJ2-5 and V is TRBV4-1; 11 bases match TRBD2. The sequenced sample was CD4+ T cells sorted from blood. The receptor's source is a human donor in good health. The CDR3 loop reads CASSQAFTSGGYQETQYF. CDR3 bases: TGCGCCAGCAGCCAGGCCTTTACTAGCGGGGGATACCAAGAGACCCAGTACTTC.